A selection of T cell receptor beta chains follows, all from one sample in a study of cytomegalovirus exposure and HLA in healthy donors. This table comes from immunoSEQ multiplex PCR, and its TCRdb copy is limited to in-frame clones, with some not included. The sample shows roughly 100,000 clones, around 72% of them seen only once. What was sequenced was PBMCs. The receptors were gathered from a male donor in good health and CMV-seronegative. CDR3s include the opening cysteine and the closing phenylalanine or tryptophan.

cdr3_aa	j_call	v_call
CASSPSPGNTEAFF	TRBJ1-1	TRBV6-4
CASSLQGPVGTDTQYF	TRBJ2-3	TRBV5-4
CASSRDIRGGAFF	TRBJ1-1	TRBV7-3
CASMPGQEVYEQYF	TRBJ2-7	TRBV2
CASSQATGTGYEQYF	TRBJ2-7	TRBV4-2
CASSQEGLGKLFF	TRBJ1-4	TRBV14
CASSQEYEQYF	TRBJ2-7	TRBV7-8
CASSPLVSSTDTQYF	TRBJ2-3	TRBV9
CASSSQGPGTEAFF	TRBJ1-1	TRBV7-3
CASSLRGREKLFF	TRBJ1-4	TRBV5-4
CASSPRPGGQETQYF	TRBJ2-5	TRBV18
CASSHQRAAYYSNQPQHF	TRBJ1-5	TRBV19
CASSLASSGGVTEAFF	TRBJ1-1	TRBV7-2
CASSPGVPQETQYF	TRBJ2-5	TRBV18
CASSFSGKVLSGYTF	TRBJ1-2	TRBV6-5
CASSQERGLNTIYF	TRBJ1-3	TRBV4-3
CASSHPDGEGETQYF	TRBJ2-5	TRBV11-2
CASSIGLAGGPAYEQYF	.	TRBV19
CASRKTGTGNSPLHF	TRBJ1-6	TRBV19
CASSHFLGGSYEQYF	TRBJ2-7	TRBV7-3
CASSQAQRDYGYTF	TRBJ1-2	TRBV14
CASKPLEPRDLYGYTF	TRBJ1-2	TRBV21-1
CASSLGALLNTEAFF	TRBJ1-1	TRBV5-1
CASSRATGRETQYF	TRBJ2-5	TRBV9
CASSPVGGEPDTQYF	TRBJ2-3	TRBV7-3
CASSVQRENTGELFF	TRBJ2-2	TRBV2
CAITASGSYEQYF	TRBJ2-7	TRBV10-3
CASSLGADTQYF	TRBJ2-3	TRBV5-1
CASSVPADRGRETQYF	TRBJ2-5	TRBV9
CASSRDSTDTQYF	TRBJ2-3	TRBV28
CASSPRRLNEAFF	TRBJ1-1	TRBV7-2
CASSLNVGSNTGELFF	TRBJ2-2	TRBV5-1
CAACDRGHEQYF	TRBJ2-7	TRBV10-3
CASSRTTGVETQYF	TRBJ2-5	TRBV19
CASSQGAAGLPDTQYF	TRBJ2-3	TRBV4-1
CASTRTGTYEQYF	TRBJ2-7	TRBV11-3
CASSVLTGGRETQYF	TRBJ2-5	TRBV6-1